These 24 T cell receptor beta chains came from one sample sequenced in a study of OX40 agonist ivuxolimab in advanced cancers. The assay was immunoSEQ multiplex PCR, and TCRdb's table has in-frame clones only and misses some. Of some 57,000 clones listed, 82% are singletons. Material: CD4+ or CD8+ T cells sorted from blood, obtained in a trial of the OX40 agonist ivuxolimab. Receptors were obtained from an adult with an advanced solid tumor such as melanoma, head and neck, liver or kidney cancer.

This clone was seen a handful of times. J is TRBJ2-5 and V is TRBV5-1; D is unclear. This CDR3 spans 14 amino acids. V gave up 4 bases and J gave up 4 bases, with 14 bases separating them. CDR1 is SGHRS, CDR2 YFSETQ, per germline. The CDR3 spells CASSISVRGETQYF. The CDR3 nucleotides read TGCGCCAGCAGCATCTCGGTCCGAGGAGAGACCCAGTACTTC.

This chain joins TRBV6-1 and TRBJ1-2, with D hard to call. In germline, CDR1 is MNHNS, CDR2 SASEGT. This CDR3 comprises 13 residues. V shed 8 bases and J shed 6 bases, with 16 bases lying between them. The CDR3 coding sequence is TGTGCCAGCGCAACCAGGTCCGAGAATGGCTACACCTTC. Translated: CASATRSENGYTF.

CDR3 coding DNA: TGCGCCAGCAGCCCGGGACGGGTACGGGATAACTATGGCTACACCTTC. Translation gives CASSPGRVRDNYGYTF. The chain employs TRBV5-1 and TRBJ1-2; maybe TRBD1 (5 bases). This CDR3 contains 16 residues. Between the trimmed V and J ends, which lost 4 bases and 1 base, there was a span of 17 bases. The germline V gene encodes CDR1 SGHRS and CDR2 YFSETQ.

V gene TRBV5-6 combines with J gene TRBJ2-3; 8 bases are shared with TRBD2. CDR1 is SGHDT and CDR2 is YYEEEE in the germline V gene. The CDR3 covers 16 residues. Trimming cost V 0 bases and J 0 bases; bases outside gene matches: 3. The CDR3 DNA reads TGTGCCAGCAGCTTGGGACTAGCGACCAGCACAGATACGCAGTATTTT. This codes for CASSLGLATSTDTQYF. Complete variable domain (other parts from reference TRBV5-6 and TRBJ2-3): DAGVTQSPTHLIKTRGQQVTLRCSPKSGHDTVSWYQQALGQGPQFIFQYYEEEERQRGNFPDRFSGHQFPNYSSELNVNALLLGDSALYLCASSLGLATSTDTQYFGPGTRLTVL.

The DNA for the CDR3 is TGTGCCAGCTCCCCCGGGGGGAACACTGAAGCTTTCTTT. Protein sequence: CASSPGGNTEAFF. The chain employs TRBV27 and TRBJ1-1; TRBD1 might be the D (5 bases). The ends were cut back, 8 bases at V and 1 base at J, with 11 bases in the middle. Germline V gives CDR1 MNHEY, CDR2 SMNVEV (reference sequence). This CDR3 region has 13 residues.

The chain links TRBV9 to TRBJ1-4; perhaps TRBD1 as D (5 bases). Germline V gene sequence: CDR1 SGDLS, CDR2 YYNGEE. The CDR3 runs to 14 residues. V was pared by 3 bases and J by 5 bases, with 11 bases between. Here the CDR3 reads CASSGNQGNEKLFF. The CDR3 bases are TGTGCCAGCAGCGGCAACCAGGGAAATGAAAAACTGTTTTTT.

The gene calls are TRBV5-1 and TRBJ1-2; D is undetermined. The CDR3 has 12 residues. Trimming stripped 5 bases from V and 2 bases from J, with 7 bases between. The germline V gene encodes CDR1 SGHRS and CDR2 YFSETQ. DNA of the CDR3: TGCGCCAGCAGTGCGGGAAACTATGGCTACACCTTC. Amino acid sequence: CASSAGNYGYTF.

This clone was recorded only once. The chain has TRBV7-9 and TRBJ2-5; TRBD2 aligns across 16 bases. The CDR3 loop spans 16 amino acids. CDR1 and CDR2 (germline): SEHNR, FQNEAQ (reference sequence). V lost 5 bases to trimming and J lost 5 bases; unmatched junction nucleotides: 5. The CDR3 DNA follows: TGTGCCAGCAGCCGTGGGACTAGCGGGGGGGAGGAGACCCAGTACTTC. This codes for CASSRGTSGGEETQYF.

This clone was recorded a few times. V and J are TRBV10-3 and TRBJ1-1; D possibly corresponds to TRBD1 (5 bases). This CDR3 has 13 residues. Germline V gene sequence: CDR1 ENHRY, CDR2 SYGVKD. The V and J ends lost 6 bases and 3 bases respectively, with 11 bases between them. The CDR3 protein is CAISPQGYTEAFF. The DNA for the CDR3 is TGTGCCATCAGCCCCCAGGGATACACTGAAGCTTTCTTT.

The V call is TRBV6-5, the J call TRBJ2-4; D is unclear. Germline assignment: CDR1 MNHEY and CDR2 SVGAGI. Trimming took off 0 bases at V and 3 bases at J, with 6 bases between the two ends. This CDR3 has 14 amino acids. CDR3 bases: TGTGCCAGCAGTTACTCGCCCGACAAAAACATTCAGTACTTC. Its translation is CASSYSPDKNIQYF.

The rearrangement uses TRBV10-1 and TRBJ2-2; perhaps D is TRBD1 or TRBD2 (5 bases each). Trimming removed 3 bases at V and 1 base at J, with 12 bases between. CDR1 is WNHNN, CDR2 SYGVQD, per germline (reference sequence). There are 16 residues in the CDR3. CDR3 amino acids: CASSEGQGENTGELFF. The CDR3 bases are TGCGCCAGCAGTGAAGGGCAGGGAGAGAACACCGGGGAGCTGTTTTTT.

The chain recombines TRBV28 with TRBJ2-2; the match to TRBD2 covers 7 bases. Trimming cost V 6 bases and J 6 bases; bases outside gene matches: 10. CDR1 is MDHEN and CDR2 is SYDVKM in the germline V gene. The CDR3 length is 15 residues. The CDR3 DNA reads TGTGCCAGCAGCGACGCGGGGGTAGAGGCCGGGGAGCTGTTTTTT. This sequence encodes CASSDAGVEAGELFF.

The CDR3 spells CASSPGTSGFAETQYF. The DNA of the CDR3 is TGTGCCAGCAGCCCCGGGACTAGCGGGTTCGCGGAGACCCAGTACTTC. This sequence joins TRBV9 and TRBJ2-5; 12 nucleotides line up with TRBD2. Unmatched junction bases numbered 9, after V lost 4 bases and J lost 5 bases. Germline assignment: CDR1 SGDLS and CDR2 YYNGEE. The CDR3 spans 16 residues.

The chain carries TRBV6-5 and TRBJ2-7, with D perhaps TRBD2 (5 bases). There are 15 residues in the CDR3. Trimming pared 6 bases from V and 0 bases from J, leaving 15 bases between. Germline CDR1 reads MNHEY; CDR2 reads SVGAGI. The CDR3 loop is CASSWTQRSSYEQYF. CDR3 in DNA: TGTGCCAGCAGCTGGACTCAGAGGAGCTCCTACGAGCAGTACTTC.

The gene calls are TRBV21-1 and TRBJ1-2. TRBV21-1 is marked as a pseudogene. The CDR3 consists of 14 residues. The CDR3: CASSHPGGGNGYTF. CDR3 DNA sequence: TGTGCCAGCAGCCATCCGGGAGGGGGTAATGGCTACACCTTC.

The CDR3 region has the DNA TGTGCCAGCAGCGTAGCTGGCACTGGAAACACCATATATTTT. It specifies CASSVAGTGNTIYF. The chain employs TRBV9 and TRBJ1-3; D unclear. The CDR3 totals 14 residues. CDR1 and CDR2 from the germline V gene are SGDLS and YYNGEE. Trimming shortened V by 0 bases and J by 2 bases, and 6 bases separated the two germline ends.

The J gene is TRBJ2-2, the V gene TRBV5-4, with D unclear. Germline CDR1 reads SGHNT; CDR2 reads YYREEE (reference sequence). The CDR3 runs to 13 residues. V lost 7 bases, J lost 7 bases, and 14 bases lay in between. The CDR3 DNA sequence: TGTGCCAGCGCCCCTGAGTATCTCGGGGAGCTGTTTTTT. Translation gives CASAPEYLGELFF.

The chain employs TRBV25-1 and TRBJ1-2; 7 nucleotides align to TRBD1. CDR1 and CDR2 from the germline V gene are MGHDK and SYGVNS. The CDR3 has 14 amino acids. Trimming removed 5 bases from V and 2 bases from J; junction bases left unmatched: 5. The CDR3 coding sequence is TGTGCCAGCAGTAGGACAGGACTAAACTATGGCTACACCTTC. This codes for CASSRTGLNYGYTF.

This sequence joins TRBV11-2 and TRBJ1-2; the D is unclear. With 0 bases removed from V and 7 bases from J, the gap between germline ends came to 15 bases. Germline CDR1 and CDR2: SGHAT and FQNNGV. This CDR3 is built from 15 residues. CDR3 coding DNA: TGTGCCAGCAGCTTAGATACGGGAAGTAGTTCTGGCTACACCTTC. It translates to CASSLDTGSSSGYTF.

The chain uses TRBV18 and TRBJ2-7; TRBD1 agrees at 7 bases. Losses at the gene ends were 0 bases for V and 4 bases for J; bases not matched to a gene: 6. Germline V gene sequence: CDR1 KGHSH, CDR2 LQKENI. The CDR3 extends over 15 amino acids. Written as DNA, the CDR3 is TGTGCCAGCTCACCACCAGGGGGCCTTCTGTACGAGCAGTACTTC. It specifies CASSPPGGLLYEQYF.

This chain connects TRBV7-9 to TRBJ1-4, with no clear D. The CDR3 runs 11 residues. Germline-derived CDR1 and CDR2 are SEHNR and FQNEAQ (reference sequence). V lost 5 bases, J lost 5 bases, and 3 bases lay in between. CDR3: CASSLNEKLFF. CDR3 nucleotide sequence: TGTGCCAGCAGCCTGAATGAAAAACTGTTTTTT.

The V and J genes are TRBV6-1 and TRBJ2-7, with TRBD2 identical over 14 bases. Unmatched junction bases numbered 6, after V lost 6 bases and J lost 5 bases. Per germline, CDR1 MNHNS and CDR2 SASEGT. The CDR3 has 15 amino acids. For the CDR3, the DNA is TGTGCCAGCAGGGTGGGACTAGCGGGAGTTAACGAGCAGTACTTC. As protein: CASRVGLAGVNEQYF.

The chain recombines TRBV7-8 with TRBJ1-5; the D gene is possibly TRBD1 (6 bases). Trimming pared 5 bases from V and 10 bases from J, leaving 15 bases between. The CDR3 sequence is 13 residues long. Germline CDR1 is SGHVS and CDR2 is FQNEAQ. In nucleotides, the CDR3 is TGTGCCAGCAGCCCCGATACAGGGCGTCCCCAGCATTTT. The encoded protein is CASSPDTGRPQHF. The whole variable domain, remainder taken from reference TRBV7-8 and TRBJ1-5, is GAGVSQSPRYKVAKRGQDVALRCDPISGHVSLFWYQQALGQGPEFLTYFQNEAQLDKSGLPSDRFFAERPEGSVSTLKIQRTQQEDSAVYLCASSPDTGRPQHFGDGTRLSIL.

DNA of the CDR3: TGTGCCAGCAGTTACCTTGGGGCGACGGGCGAAAAACTGTTTTTT. This sequence encodes CASSYLGATGEKLFF. V is TRBV6-5 and J is TRBJ1-4; possibly TRBD1 for D (5 bases). Germline-derived CDR1 and CDR2 are MNHEY and SVGAGI. This CDR3 is 15 amino acids long. Between the trimmed V and J ends, which lost 2 bases and 8 bases, there was a span of 15 bases.